Presented here are 29 T cell receptor beta chains from one specimen sequenced in a study of patients and donors after allogeneic stem cell transplantation. Using its own MiXCR run on the RT-PCR reads, TCRdb lists one record per CDR3 protein. The sample yields about a million distinct CDR3 sequences, about a sixth seen once. Sequencing used blood, either unsorted or a sorted T cell fraction (not recorded which). These receptors were taken from a human donor who was either an allogeneic HSCT recipient or a stem cell or donor lymphocyte infusion donor (not recorded which). It is not recorded whose cells these are; they may come from a transplant donor.

This clonotype was counted between two and nine times. The chain employs TRBV29-1 and TRBJ2-7; 11 bases agree with TRBD2. The CDR3 spans 18 residues. CDR1 SQVTM and CDR2 ANQGSEA come from the germline V gene. V was clipped by 3 bases and J by 1 base; unmatched bases: 14. CDR3 residues: CSVELPTSGKVSSYEQYF. For the CDR3, the DNA is TGCAGCGTTGAGCTACCGACTAGCGGGAAAGTAAGTTCCTACGAGCAGTACTTC.

This chain joins TRBV5-1 and TRBJ1-1; 7 nucleotides line up with TRBD1. The germline gives CDR1 SGHRS, CDR2 YFSETQ. V shed 4 bases, J shed 6 bases, and the junction held 6 bases outside the gene matches. The CDR3 consists of 13 residues. CDR3 loop: CASSDQGGPEAFF. CDR3 nucleotide sequence: TGCGCCAGCAGCGATCAGGGGGGCCCTGAAGCTTTCTTT. Full variable domain (missing parts from reference TRBV5-1 and TRBJ1-1): KAGVTQTPRYLIKTRGQQVTLSCSPISGHRSVSWYQQTPGQGLQFLFEYFSETQRNKGNFPGRFSGRQFSNSRSEMNVSTLELGDSALYLCASSDQGGPEAFFGQGTRLTVV.

Only a few counts were recorded for this clonotype. The rearrangement joins TRBV6-2 or TRBV6-3 to TRBJ2-1; 11 bases fit TRBD2. The ends lost 6 bases at V and 0 bases at J; junction bases unmatched: 7. The CDR3 runs to 17 residues. Germline V gene sequence: CDR1 MNHEY, CDR2 SVGEGT. As DNA, the CDR3 is TGTGCCAGCAGACCTAGCGGGAGGAGGGGCTCCTACAATGAGCAGTTCTTC. Residues: CASRPSGRRGSYNEQFF.

The chain combines TRBV7-2 with TRBJ1-5, with D tentatively TRBD1 (6 bases). The CDR3 consists of 14 residues. Germline V CDR1 and CDR2: SGHTA, FQGNSA. Trimming took off 4 bases at V and 5 bases at J, with 12 bases between the two ends. The CDR3, as DNA: TGTGCCAGCAGCTCCGGGACAAATTATCAGCCCCAGCATTTT. Amino acid sequence: CASSSGTNYQPQHF. Based on the CDR3 plus reference TRBV7-2 and TRBJ1-5, the full variable domain is GAGVSQSPSNKVTEKGKDVELRCDPISGHTALYWYRQSLGQGLEFLIYFQGNSAPDKSGLPSDRFSAERTGGSVSTLTIQRTQQEDSAVYLCASSSGTNYQPQHFGDGTRLSIL.

In this sample, this clonotype turned up a few times. The V call is TRBV20-1, the J call TRBJ2-2, with a tentative D call TRBD1 (5 bases). There are 15 residues in the CDR3. Trimming stripped 7 bases from V and 5 bases from J, with 20 bases between. Per the germline V gene, CDR1 is DFQATT and CDR2 is SNEGSKA (reference sequence). CDR3 bases: TGCAGTGTCCAAGACCTCAGGGCTGGGACCGGGGAGCTGTTTTTT. Translation: CSVQDLRAGTGELFF.

This clonotype was detected only a few times. This chain uses TRBV4-2 with TRBJ1-3; TRBD1 matches at 11 bases. V lost 0 bases and J lost 2; bases outside the gene matches: 3. This CDR3 has 17 residues. Germline assignment: CDR1 LGHNA and CDR2 YNFKEQ. The CDR3 here is CASSQEDRGPAGNTIYF. The CDR3 nucleotides read TGTGCCAGCAGCCAAGAGGACAGGGGGCCTGCTGGAAACACCATATATTTT.

V and J are TRBV20-1 and TRBJ2-3; TRBD1 is a possible D gene (5 bases). Per the germline V gene, CDR1 is DFQATT and CDR2 is SNEGSKA (reference sequence). The CDR3 covers 14 residues. V lost 3 bases to trimming and J lost 1 base, with 11 bases between them. The CDR3 region is CSARVGVGTDTQYF. DNA of the CDR3: TGCAGTGCTAGGGTAGGGGTTGGCACAGATACGCAGTATTTT.

The chain employs TRBV24-1 and TRBJ2-5, with TRBD1 matching over 8 bases. Germline CDR1 reads KGHDR; CDR2 reads SFDVKD. The length of the CDR3 is 15 residues. J gave up 1 base and V 5 bases, and 5 bases lay outside the gene matches. The CDR3 spells CATSGGQGGQETQYF. The CDR3 DNA is TGTGCCACCAGTGGCGGACAGGGCGGCCAAGAGACCCAGTACTTC.

The chain is built from TRBV10-3 and TRBJ2-1; 11 bases agree with TRBD2. Germline V gene lookup returns CDR1 ENHRY and CDR2 SYGVKD. V lost 7 bases, J lost 8 bases, and 10 bases stayed unmatched. This CDR3 comprises 15 residues. The CDR3: CAITLSGRAQDEQFF. DNA for the CDR3: TGTGCCATCACCCTTAGCGGGAGGGCCCAGGATGAGCAGTTCTTC.

This clonotype occurred a few times. This chain links TRBV15 with TRBJ2-1, with 8 bases matching TRBD2. The germline V gene encodes CDR1 LNHNV and CDR2 YYDKDF (reference sequence). The CDR3 has 18 residues. With 5 bases clipped from V and 2 bases from J, the junction kept 14 bases outside the gene matches. CDR3 sequence reads: CATSLYAALADPYNEQFF. In DNA, the CDR3 is TGTGCCACCAGCCTTTACGCTGCACTAGCGGACCCCTACAATGAGCAGTTCTTC.

This clonotype was seen ten or more times. The chain uses TRBV20-1 and TRBJ1-5; D possibly corresponds to TRBD1 (5 bases). The CDR3 has 17 residues. Germline values: CDR1 DFQATT, CDR2 SNEGSKA (reference sequence). Trimming stripped 5 bases from V and 2 bases from J, with 22 bases between. CDR3 coding DNA: TGCAGTGCTCTCCCGAGCGGGTCGGGCAGGGGCAATCAGCCCCAGCATTTT. It yields the protein CSALPSGSGRGNQPQHF.

This clonotype was detected only a few times. V is TRBV7-2 and J is TRBJ1-2; D is undetermined. The V and J ends lost 1 base and 4 bases respectively, with 13 bases between them. CDR3 length equals 15 residues. CDR1 SGHTA and CDR2 FQGNSA come from the germline V gene. The CDR3 reads CASSLDVPGFYGYTF. CDR3 coding DNA: TGTGCCAGCAGCTTAGACGTCCCCGGATTCTATGGCTACACCTTC.

This clonotype appeared a few times. The chain couples TRBV28 to TRBJ2-7; TRBD1 matches at 12 bases. Trimming at V came to 5 bases and at J to 5 bases, leaving 4 bases not matched to a gene. CDR3 length: 14 amino acids. CDR1 is MDHEN and CDR2 is SYDVKM in the germline V gene. CDR3 region: CASSEGQGADEQYF. The CDR3 region has the DNA TGTGCCAGCAGTGAGGGACAGGGGGCCGACGAGCAGTACTTC.

A single count supports this clonotype. The gene calls are TRBV7-9 and TRBJ1-4; the match to TRBD1 covers 12 bases. This CDR3 contains 16 residues. The germline CDR1 and CDR2 sequences are SEHNR and FQNEAQ (reference sequence). The J segment lost 7 bases and the V segment lost 5 bases, leaving 8 bases of the junction unmatched. The CDR3 sequence is CASSKGQGARGEKLFF. The CDR3 DNA is TGTGCCAGCAGCAAGGGACAGGGGGCTCGCGGTGAAAAACTGTTTTTT.

This sequence joins TRBV12-3 or TRBV12-4 and TRBJ2-1; tentatively, D is TRBD2 (6 bases). V was cut by 6 bases and J by 6 bases, with 15 bases left in between. The CDR3 spans 14 residues. Here the CDR3 reads CASSPRREVNEQFF. In DNA, the CDR3 is TGTGCCAGCAGCCCCCGTAGGGAGGTCAATGAGCAGTTCTTC.

This clonotype has only a few counts. This chain uses TRBV19 with TRBJ2-3, with no clear D. Between the trimmed V and J ends, which lost 6 bases and 4 bases, there was a span of 5 bases. There are 11 residues in the CDR3. Germline loops: CDR1 LNHDA, CDR2 SQIVND (reference sequence). DNA for the CDR3: TGTGCCAGTAGCGACCCAGATACGCAGTATTTT. It yields the protein CASSDPDTQYF.

The chain links TRBV12-3 or TRBV12-4 to TRBJ1-6, with 10 bases identical to TRBD1. J lost 10 bases, V lost 5 bases, and 11 bases had no gene match. The CDR3 has 16 amino acids. The CDR3 protein is CASSPRTGGEGSPLHF. The CDR3 coding sequence is TGTGCCAGCAGTCCTCGGACAGGGGGTGAGGGGTCACCCCTCCACTTT.

This clonotype was recorded a few times. The chain is built from TRBV3-1 and TRBJ2-1; 7 bases line up with TRBD2. This CDR3 has 16 residues. Germline CDR1 is LGHDT and CDR2 is YNNKEL (reference sequence). Unmatched junction bases numbered 5, after V lost 1 base and J lost 2 bases. CDR3 amino acids: CASSQASAGAYNEQFF. The CDR3, as DNA: TGTGCCAGCAGCCAAGCCTCGGCGGGGGCCTACAATGAGCAGTTCTTC.

In its sample, this clonotype was seen a few times. V and J are TRBV5-5 and TRBJ1-5; D unresolved. There are 15 residues in the CDR3. Trimming took off 3 bases at V and 3 bases at J, with 13 bases between the two ends. Germline CDR1 and CDR2: SGHKS and YYEKEE (reference sequence). The CDR3 loop reads CASSSAEDLNQPQHF. The DNA for the CDR3 is TGTGCCAGCAGCTCAGCCGAGGATCTCAATCAGCCCCAGCATTTT.

This CDR3 is CASSYSTLGGQYF. The CDR3 region has the DNA TGTGCCAGCAGTTACTCGACCCTTGGGGGCCAGTACTTC. The rearrangement links TRBV6-5 to TRBJ2-5; D may correspond to TRBD1 or TRBD2 (5 bases each). This CDR3 region has 13 residues. Between the trimmed V and J ends, which lost 0 bases and 10 bases, there was a span of 12 bases. Germline loops: CDR1 MNHEY, CDR2 SVGAGI.

This clonotype was seen a few times. CDR3 in amino acids: CGYRDVRSPNYGYTF. As DNA, the CDR3 is TGTGGATACCGGGACGTTAGATCTCCTAACTATGGCTACACCTTC. The rearrangement joins TRBV7-9 to TRBJ1-2; tentatively, D is TRBD1 (5 bases). The V gene's germline CDR1 is SEHNR and CDR2 FQNEAQ (reference sequence). The CDR3 runs 15 residues. Drawing the rest from reference TRBV7-9 and TRBJ1-2, the complete variable domain is DTGVSQNPRHKITKRGQNVTFRCDPISEHNRLYWYRQTLGQGPEFLTYFQNEAQLEKSRLLSDRFSAERPKGSFSTLEIQRTEQGDSAMYLCGYRDVRSPNYGYTFGSGTRLTVV.

The table lists this clonotype with a few counts. This chain links TRBV7-9 with TRBJ1-1; TRBD1 is a possible D gene (6 bases). With 1 base removed from V and 6 bases from J, the gap between germline ends came to 15 bases. The germline CDR1 and CDR2 sequences are SEHNR and FQNEAQ (reference sequence). The CDR3 consists of 15 residues. The chain's CDR3 is CASSLGLAGVPEAFF. The CDR3 region has the DNA TGTGCCAGCAGCTTAGGATTGGCAGGGGTTCCTGAAGCTTTCTTT.

V is TRBV29-1 and J is TRBJ2-5; possible D gene TRBD1, 6 bases. V was cut by 3 bases and J by 8 bases, with 13 bases left in between. CDR1 SQVTM and CDR2 ANQGSEA come from the germline V gene. The CDR3 covers 12 residues. The CDR3 spells CSVEDSSPTQYF. CDR3 nucleotides: TGCAGCGTTGAGGACAGCTCCCCAACCCAGTACTTC.

The V gene is TRBV29-1, the J gene TRBJ2-1, with 7 positions matching TRBD1. V lost 7 bases to trimming and J lost 4 bases; unmatched junction nucleotides: 7. Germline loops: CDR1 SQVTM, CDR2 ANQGSEA. The CDR3 is 13 amino acids. The CDR3 protein is CSAGQLRYNEQFF. In DNA form, the CDR3 reads TGCAGCGCGGGACAGCTTAGATACAATGAGCAGTTCTTC.

This clonotype was seen a few times. The V call is TRBV4-3, the J call TRBJ2-1; D unclear. The V and J ends lost 0 bases and 2 bases respectively, with 11 bases between them. The germline gives CDR1 LGHNA, CDR2 YSLEER. This CDR3 contains 16 residues. DNA for the CDR3: TGCGCCAGCAGCCAAGATACGCAGGCGCCCTACAATGAGCAGTTCTTC. This sequence encodes CASSQDTQAPYNEQFF.

Many counts were recorded for this clonotype. The chain links TRBV20-1 to TRBJ2-7; no reliable D call. CDR1 and CDR2 (germline): DFQATT, SNEGSKA (reference sequence). The ends were cut back, 3 bases at V and 0 bases at J, with 18 bases in the middle. This CDR3 contains 16 residues. CDR3 loop: CSASLGARTSSYEQYF. The CDR3 DNA is TGCAGTGCTAGCCTGGGTGCGCGGACGAGCTCCTACGAGCAGTACTTC.

The chain recombines TRBV10-3 with TRBJ2-2, with 7 bases fitting TRBD2. V lost 4 bases to trimming and J lost 5 bases; unmatched junction nucleotides: 16. The germline CDR1 and CDR2 sequences are ENHRY and SYGVKD. The CDR3 consists of 18 residues. The CDR3 sequence: CAISALHGGGRRTGELFF. The CDR3 nucleotides are TGTGCCATCAGTGCCCTCCATGGAGGCGGGAGACGAACCGGGGAGCTGTTTTTT.

The V and J genes are TRBV27 and TRBJ2-7; 11 bases are a match to TRBD1. The CDR3 is 17 amino acids. The J segment lost 0 bases and the V segment lost 5 bases, leaving 9 bases of the junction unmatched. Germline CDR1 and CDR2: MNHEY and SMNVEV (reference sequence). The CDR3 nucleotides are TGTGCCAGCAGTCCCTGGACAGGGGGCATTAGCTCCTACGAGCAGTACTTC. The encoded protein is CASSPWTGGISSYEQYF.

This clonotype occurred once. The rearrangement joins TRBV27 to TRBJ2-2; the match to TRBD1 covers 10 bases. CDR3 length: 15 residues. Germline V gene data show CDR1 as MNHEY and CDR2 as SMNVEV (reference sequence). V shed 5 bases and J 6 bases; nucleotides not matched to a gene: 6. The CDR3 sequence is CASSLDRGLAGELFF. CDR3 coding DNA: TGTGCCAGCAGTCTCGACAGGGGGCTCGCCGGGGAGCTGTTTTTT.